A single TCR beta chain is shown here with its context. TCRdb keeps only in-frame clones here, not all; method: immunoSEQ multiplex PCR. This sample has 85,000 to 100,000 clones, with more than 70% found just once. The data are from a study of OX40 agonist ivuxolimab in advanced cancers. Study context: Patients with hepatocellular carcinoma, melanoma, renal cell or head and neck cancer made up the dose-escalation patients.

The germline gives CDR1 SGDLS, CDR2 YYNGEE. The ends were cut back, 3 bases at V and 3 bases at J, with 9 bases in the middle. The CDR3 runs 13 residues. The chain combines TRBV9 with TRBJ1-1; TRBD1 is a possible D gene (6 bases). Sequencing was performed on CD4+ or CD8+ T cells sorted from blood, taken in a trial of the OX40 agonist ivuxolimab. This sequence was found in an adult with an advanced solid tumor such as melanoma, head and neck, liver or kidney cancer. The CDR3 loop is CASSAQGHTEAFF. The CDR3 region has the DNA TGTGCCAGCAGCGCACAGGGACACACTGAAGCTTTCTTT.